These 13 T cell receptor beta chains were all obtained from the same sample, sequenced in a study of cytomegalovirus exposure and HLA in healthy donors. PCR amplification relied on 60 Vbeta primers (plus 13 Jbeta primers). The protocol was immunoSEQ multiplex PCR, while the TCRdb copy is restricted to in-frame clones and leaves out a portion. Of 55,000 or so clones listed, roughly 80% are singletons. Source material: PBMCs. The receptors here all came from a man aged 30-40 years in good health and CMV-seronegative.

The V call is TRBV7-2, the J call TRBJ2-5; TRBD2 might be the D (5 bases). Germline CDR1 is SGHTA and CDR2 is FQGNSA. V was clipped by 2 bases and J by 5 bases, with 9 bases between them. CDR3 length: 13 amino acids. CDR3 nucleotides: TGTGCCAGCAGCTTATCAGCGGAGGAGACCCAGTACTTC. The encoded protein is CASSLSAEETQYF. Using reference TRBV7-2 and TRBJ2-5 for the parts outside the CDR3, the full variable domain is GAGVSQSPSNKVTEKGKDVELRCDPISGHTALYWYRQSLGQGLEFLIYFQGNSAPDKSGLPSDRFSAERTGGSVSTLTIQRTQQEDSAVYLCASSLSAEETQYFGPGTRLLVL.

This sequence joins TRBV5-4 and TRBJ2-5; possible D gene TRBD1, 6 bases. The germline V gene has CDR1 SGHNT and CDR2 YYREEE (reference sequence). V lost 2 bases, J lost 4 bases, and 15 bases lay in between. The CDR3 is 15 residues long. CDR3 coding DNA: TGTGCCAGCAGCTTTGGCAGGGGCGTGCGAGAGACCCAGTACTTC. Its protein product is CASSFGRGVRETQYF.

The chain combines TRBV19 with TRBJ2-2; a possible D gene is TRBD1 (5 bases). The ends were cut back, 6 bases at V and 3 bases at J, with 8 bases in the middle. CDR1 and CDR2 from the germline V gene are LNHDA and SQIVND (reference sequence). The CDR3 totals 13 residues. The CDR3 sequence: CASSMTDTGELFF. As DNA, the CDR3 is TGTGCCAGTAGCATGACAGACACCGGGGAGCTGTTTTTT.

This clone was seen only once. The genes are TRBV29-1 and TRBJ2-2, with D perhaps TRBD1 (6 bases). The germline V gene encodes CDR1 SQVTM and CDR2 ANQGSEA. The CDR3 length is 16 residues. Trimming took off 2 bases at V and 0 bases at J, with 13 bases between the two ends. The CDR3 bases are TGCAGCGTTGAAATGGACAGCGCCGCGAACACCGGGGAGCTGTTTTTT. This sequence encodes CSVEMDSAANTGELFF.

The chain joins TRBV7-8 to TRBJ1-2; 9 positions agree with TRBD1. Unmatched junction bases numbered 12, after V lost 4 bases and J lost 6 bases. The germline V gene encodes CDR1 SGHVS and CDR2 FQNEAQ. CDR3 length equals 16 residues. CDR3: CASSSTGGGYNHGYTF. CDR3 DNA sequence: TGTGCCAGCAGCTCCACAGGGGGCGGATACAATCATGGCTACACCTTC.

In its sample, this clone was seen once. The rearrangement links TRBV7-2 to TRBJ2-5; possible D gene TRBD1, 6 bases. The germline CDR1 and CDR2 sequences are SGHTA and FQGNSA. Trimming shortened V by 1 base and J by 3 bases, and 6 bases separated the two germline ends. The CDR3 extends over 13 amino acids. DNA of the CDR3: TGTGCCAGCAGCTTAGACAGGGAAGAGACCCAGTACTTC. This encodes CASSLDREETQYF.

The chain joins TRBV5-8 to TRBJ1-2; weak D call: TRBD1 (5 bases). This CDR3 contains 13 residues. CDR1 and CDR2 from the germline V gene are SGHTS and YDEGEE. V lost 1 base to trimming and J lost 8 bases, with 12 bases between them. CDR3: CASSLRGERGYTF. CDR3 in DNA: TGTGCCAGCAGCTTGCGGGGGGAGCGGGGCTACACCTTC.

The count of this clone is one. This chain connects TRBV30 to TRBJ1-2; 11 bases are a match to TRBD1. The CDR3 runs to 16 residues. Looked up from germline, CDR1 is GTSNPN and CDR2 is SVGIG (reference sequence). V lost 5 bases to trimming and J lost 8 bases; unmatched junction nucleotides: 16. The CDR3 protein is CAWSSGTGGRKYGYTF. In nucleotides, the CDR3 is TGTGCCTGGTCCTCTGGGACAGGGGGAAGGAAGTACGGCTACACCTTC.

This clone has a handful of counts. The gene calls are TRBV28 and TRBJ1-2; TRBD1 is a possible D gene (6 bases). V gave up 3 bases and J gave up 2 bases, with 10 bases separating them. In germline, CDR1 is MDHEN, CDR2 SYDVKM. The CDR3 contains 14 residues. CDR3: CASSLTGVNYGYTF. The DNA for the CDR3 is TGTGCCAGCAGTTTGACAGGCGTCAACTATGGCTACACCTTC.

This chain uses TRBV11-2 with TRBJ1-4; 8 nucleotides line up with TRBD1. This CDR3 is built from 16 residues. J gave up 6 bases and V 1 base, and 7 bases lay outside the gene matches. The germline V gene has CDR1 SGHAT and CDR2 FQNNGV. The DNA of the CDR3 is TGTGCCAGCAGCTTAGGGGCAGGGGGCTCGGATGAAAAACTGTTTTTT. It specifies CASSLGAGGSDEKLFF.

The chain recombines TRBV19 with TRBJ1-4; D might be TRBD1 (6 bases). Germline lookup yields CDR1 LNHDA and CDR2 SQIVND (reference sequence). V dropped 3 bases and J dropped 8 bases, with 13 bases sitting between them. The CDR3 runs to 14 residues. CDR3: CASSMLQGEEKLFF. Written as DNA, the CDR3 is TGTGCCAGTAGTATGCTACAGGGTGAAGAAAAACTGTTTTTT.

V usage is TRBV27 and J usage is TRBJ1-1, with a possible D match to TRBD1 (6 bases). This CDR3 has 16 amino acids. Germline V gene data show CDR1 as MNHEY and CDR2 as SMNVEV (reference sequence). V lost 0 bases and J lost 3, with 14 bases in between. The CDR3 loop is CASSLSRGGLDTEAFF. The CDR3 region has the DNA TGTGCCAGCAGTTTATCCAGGGGTGGTTTGGACACTGAAGCTTTCTTT.

This clone was observed once. J is TRBJ2-5 and V is TRBV5-8; 9 positions agree with TRBD2. This CDR3 spans 16 amino acids. J lost 2 bases, V lost 0 bases, and 5 bases had no gene match. The V gene's germline CDR1 is SGHTS and CDR2 YDEGEE. CDR3 nucleotide sequence: TGTGCCAGCAGCTTGGGGGAACTAGCGGGTCAAGAGACCCAGTACTTC. Its translation: CASSLGELAGQETQYF.